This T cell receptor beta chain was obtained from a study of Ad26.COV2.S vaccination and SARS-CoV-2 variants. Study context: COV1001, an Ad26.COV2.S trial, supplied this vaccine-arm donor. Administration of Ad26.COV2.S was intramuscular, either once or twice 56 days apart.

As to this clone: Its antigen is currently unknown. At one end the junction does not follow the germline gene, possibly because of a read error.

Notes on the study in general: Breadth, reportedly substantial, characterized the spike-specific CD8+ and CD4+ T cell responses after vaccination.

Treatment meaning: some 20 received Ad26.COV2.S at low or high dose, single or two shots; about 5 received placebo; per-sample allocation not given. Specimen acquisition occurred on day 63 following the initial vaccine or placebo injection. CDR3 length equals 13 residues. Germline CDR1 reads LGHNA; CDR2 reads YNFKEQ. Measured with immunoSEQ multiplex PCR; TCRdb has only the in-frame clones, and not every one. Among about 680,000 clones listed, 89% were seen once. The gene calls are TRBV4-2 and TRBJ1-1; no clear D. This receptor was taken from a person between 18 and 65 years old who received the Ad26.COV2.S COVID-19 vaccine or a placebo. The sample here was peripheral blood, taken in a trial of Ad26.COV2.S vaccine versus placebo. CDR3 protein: CASNQGMGTEAFF. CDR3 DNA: TGTGCCAGCAACCAAGGTATGGGAACTGAAGCTTTCTTT.